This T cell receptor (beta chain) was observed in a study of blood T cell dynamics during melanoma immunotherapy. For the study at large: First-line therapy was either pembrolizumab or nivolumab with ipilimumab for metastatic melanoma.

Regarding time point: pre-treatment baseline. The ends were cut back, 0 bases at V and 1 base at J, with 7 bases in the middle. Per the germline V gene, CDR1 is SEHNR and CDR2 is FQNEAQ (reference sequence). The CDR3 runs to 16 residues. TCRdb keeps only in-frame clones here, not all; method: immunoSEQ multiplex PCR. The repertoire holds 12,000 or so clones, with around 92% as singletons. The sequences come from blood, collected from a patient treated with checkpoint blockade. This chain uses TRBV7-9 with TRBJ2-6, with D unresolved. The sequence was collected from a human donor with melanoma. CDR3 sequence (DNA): TGTGCCAGCAGCTTAGCCGGAGCTTCTGGGGCCAACGTCCTGACTTTC. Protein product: CASSLAGASGANVLTF.